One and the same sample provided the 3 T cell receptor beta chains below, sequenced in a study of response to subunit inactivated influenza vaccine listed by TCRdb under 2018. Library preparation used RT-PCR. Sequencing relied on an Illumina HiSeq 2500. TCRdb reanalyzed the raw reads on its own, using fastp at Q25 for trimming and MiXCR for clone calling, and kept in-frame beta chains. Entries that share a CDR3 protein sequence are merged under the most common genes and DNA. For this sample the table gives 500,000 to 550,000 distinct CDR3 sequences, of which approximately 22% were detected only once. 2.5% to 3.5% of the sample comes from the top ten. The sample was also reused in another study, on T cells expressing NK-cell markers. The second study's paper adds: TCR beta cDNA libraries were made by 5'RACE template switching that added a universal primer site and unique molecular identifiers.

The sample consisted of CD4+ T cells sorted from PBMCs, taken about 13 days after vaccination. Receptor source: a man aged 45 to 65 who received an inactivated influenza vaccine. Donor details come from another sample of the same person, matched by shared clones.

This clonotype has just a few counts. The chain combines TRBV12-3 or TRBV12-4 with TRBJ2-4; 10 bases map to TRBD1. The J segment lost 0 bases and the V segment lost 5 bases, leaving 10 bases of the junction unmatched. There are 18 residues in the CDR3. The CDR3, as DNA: TGTGCCAGCAGTATCCGGGACAGGGGACCCCTAGCCAAAAACATTCAGTACTTC. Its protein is CASSIRDRGPLAKNIQYF.

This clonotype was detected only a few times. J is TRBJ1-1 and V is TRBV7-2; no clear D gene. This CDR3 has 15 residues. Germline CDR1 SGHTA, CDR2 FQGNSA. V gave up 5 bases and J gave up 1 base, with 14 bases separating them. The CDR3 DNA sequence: TGTGCCAGCAGCCCAGCGAAGAGAGCGAACACTGAAGCTTTCTTT. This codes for CASSPAKRANTEAFF.

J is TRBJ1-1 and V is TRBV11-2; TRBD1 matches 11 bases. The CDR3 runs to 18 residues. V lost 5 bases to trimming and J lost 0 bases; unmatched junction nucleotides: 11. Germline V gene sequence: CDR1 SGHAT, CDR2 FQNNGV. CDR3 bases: TGTGCCAGCAGCATGGACAGGGGGCGACTTACGGTGAACACTGAAGCTTTCTTT. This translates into CASSMDRGRLTVNTEAFF.